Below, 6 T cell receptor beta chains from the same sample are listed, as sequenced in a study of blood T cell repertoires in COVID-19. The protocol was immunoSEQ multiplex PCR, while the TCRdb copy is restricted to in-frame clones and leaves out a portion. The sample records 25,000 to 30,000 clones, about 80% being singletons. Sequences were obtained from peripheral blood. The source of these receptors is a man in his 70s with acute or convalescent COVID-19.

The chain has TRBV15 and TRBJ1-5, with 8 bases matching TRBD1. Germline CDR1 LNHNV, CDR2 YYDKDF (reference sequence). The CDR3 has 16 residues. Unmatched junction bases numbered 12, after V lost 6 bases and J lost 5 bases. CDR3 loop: CATRVGGDRMDQPQHF. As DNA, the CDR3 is TGTGCCACCAGAGTTGGTGGGGACAGGATGGATCAGCCCCAGCATTTT.

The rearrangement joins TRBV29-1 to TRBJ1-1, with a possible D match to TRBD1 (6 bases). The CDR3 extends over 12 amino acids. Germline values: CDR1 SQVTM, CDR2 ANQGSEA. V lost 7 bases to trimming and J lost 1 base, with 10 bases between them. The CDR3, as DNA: TGCAGCGCTAGACAGGAGAACACTGAAGCTTTCTTT. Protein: CSARQENTEAFF.

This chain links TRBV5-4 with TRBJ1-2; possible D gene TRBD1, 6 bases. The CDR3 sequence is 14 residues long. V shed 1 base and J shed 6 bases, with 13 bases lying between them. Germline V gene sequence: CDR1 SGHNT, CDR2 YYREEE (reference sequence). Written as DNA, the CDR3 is TGTGCCAGCAGCTTGCCCAGGGGTTCGAATGGCTACACCTTC. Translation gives CASSLPRGSNGYTF.

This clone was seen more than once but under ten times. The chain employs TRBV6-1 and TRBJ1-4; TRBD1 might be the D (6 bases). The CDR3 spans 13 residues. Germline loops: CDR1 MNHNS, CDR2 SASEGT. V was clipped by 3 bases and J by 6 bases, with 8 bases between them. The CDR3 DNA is TGTGCCAGCAGTGAGAACAGGGATGAAAAACTGTTTTTT. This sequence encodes CASSENRDEKLFF.

Here the CDR3 reads CASQGTTNEKLFF. The CDR3 nucleotides are TGTGCCAGTCAGGGAACAACTAATGAAAAACTGTTTTTT. J is TRBJ1-4 and V is TRBV6-5; TRBD1 is a possible D gene (5 bases). This CDR3 region has 13 residues. The germline V gene encodes CDR1 MNHEY and CDR2 SVGAGI. Trimming cost V 9 bases and J 0 bases, with 8 bases left between them.

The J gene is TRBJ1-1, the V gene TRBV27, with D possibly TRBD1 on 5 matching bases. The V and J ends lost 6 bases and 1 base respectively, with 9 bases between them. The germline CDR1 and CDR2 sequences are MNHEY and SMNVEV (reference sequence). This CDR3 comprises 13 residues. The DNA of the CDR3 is TGTGCCAGCAGGTCGACAGCGAACACTGAAGCTTTCTTT. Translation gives CASRSTANTEAFF.